This entry lists 27 T cell receptor beta chains sequenced from one sample in a study of T-cell reconstitution after alpha-beta-depleted transplantation in children. Unique molecular identifiers were incorporated into the prepared TCRbeta library. Each CDR3 protein gets one entry after TCRdb re-called the PCR reads with MiXCR. The repertoire has approximately 240,000 distinct CDR3 sequences, about 9.5% of them found once; the top ten carry around 6%. The sequences come from PBMCs from the stem cell graft donor, collected from the stem cell graft. Every receptor here comes from a human donor who donated a stem cell graft to a child with acute lymphoblastic leukemia.

The V and J genes are TRBV5-1 and TRBJ2-5, with 11 bases matching TRBD1. Germline loops: CDR1 SGHRS, CDR2 YFSETQ. V lost 0 bases and J lost 4; bases outside the gene matches: 2. The CDR3 is 15 residues long. The CDR3 coding sequence is TGCGCCAGCAGCTTGGGAGGGACAGGGGGAGAGACCCAGTACTTC. Translating gives CASSLGGTGGETQYF.

This clonotype was detected many times. This chain joins TRBV18 and TRBJ2-7; no clear D. The CDR3 totals 14 residues. V lost 2 bases, J lost 7 bases, and 15 bases lay in between. CDR1 KGHSH and CDR2 LQKENI come from the germline V gene. The CDR3, as DNA: TGTGCCAGCTCACCAGCTGGATTAGGGTTGGAGCAGTACTTC. Its translation: CASSPAGLGLEQYF.

The chain couples TRBV9 to TRBJ2-1; the D is unclear. The CDR3 spans 12 residues. Per germline, CDR1 SGDLS and CDR2 YYNGEE. Trimming stripped 2 bases from V and 7 bases from J, with 7 bases between. For the CDR3, the DNA is TGTGCCAGCAGCGTGGCCGAGAATGAGCAGTTCTTC. Protein product: CASSVAENEQFF.

This clonotype was detected ten times or more. This chain uses TRBV11-2 with TRBJ1-6; D unresolved. Germline assignment: CDR1 SGHAT and CDR2 FQNNGV. The CDR3 has 13 amino acids. Trimming left V 0 bases short and J 10 bases short, with 7 bases between. The CDR3 coding sequence is TGTGCCAGCAGCTTAGATCTAAACTCACCCCTCCACTTT. Residues: CASSLDLNSPLHF.

This clonotype ranks as medium-sized. The chain has TRBV4-3 and TRBJ1-6; the match to TRBD1 covers 8 bases. The CDR3 is made up of 13 amino acids. V lost 2 bases, J lost 12 bases, and 3 bases stayed unmatched. Germline CDR1 LGHNA, CDR2 YSLEER. DNA of the CDR3: TGCGCCAGCAGCCAAAGGACAGGGAGACCCCTCCACTTT. Translated: CASSQRTGRPLHF.

This clonotype was counted a few times. V usage is TRBV10-3 and J usage is TRBJ1-1; no clear D. Trimming left V 4 bases short and J 0 bases short, with 6 bases between. Per germline, CDR1 ENHRY and CDR2 SYGVKD. This CDR3 region has 13 residues. The chain's CDR3 is CAISGALNTEAFF. CDR3 sequence (DNA): TGTGCCATCAGTGGGGCCTTGAACACTGAAGCTTTCTTT.

This clonotype showed up just a few times. The chain combines TRBV3-1 with TRBJ2-7; D unclear. The V end was cut by 0 bases, the J end by 0 bases, with 9 bases between. The length of the CDR3 is 15 residues. Germline CDR1 LGHDT, CDR2 YNNKEL (reference sequence). CDR3 amino acids: CASSQDLSRSYEQYF. CDR3 DNA: TGTGCCAGCAGCCAAGATTTGTCGCGCTCCTACGAGCAGTACTTC.

This clonotype occurred a few times. The rearrangement links TRBV6-4 to TRBJ2-1; 8 bases are shared with TRBD2. Trimming at V came to 0 bases and at J to 7 bases, leaving 11 bases not matched to a gene. CDR1 and CDR2 (germline): MRHNA, SNTAGT. The CDR3 covers 17 residues. CDR3 residues: CASSDSKVPGGWNEQFF. The CDR3 coding sequence is TGTGCCAGCAGTGACTCGAAGGTTCCGGGGGGGTGGAATGAGCAGTTCTTC.

The chain carries TRBV11-2 and TRBJ1-3, with a possible D match to TRBD1 (5 bases). Looked up from germline, CDR1 is SGHAT and CDR2 is FQNNGV. This CDR3 contains 18 residues. Trimming removed 1 base at V and 0 bases at J, with 16 bases between. The CDR3 region is CASSLVRMGPRSGNTIYF. The DNA of the CDR3 is TGTGCCAGCAGCTTAGTTAGGATGGGACCGCGCTCTGGAAACACCATATATTTT.

This clonotype came up a few times. The CDR3 loop reads CASSPTHGDIQYF. The DNA of the CDR3 is TGTGCCAGCAGCCCCACCCACGGGGACATTCAGTACTTC. The chain uses TRBV5-6 and TRBJ2-4; TRBD2 is a possible D gene (5 bases). Germline assignment: CDR1 SGHDT and CDR2 YYEEEE. Trimming stripped 4 bases from V and 8 bases from J, with 13 bases between. CDR3 length: 13 amino acids. The whole variable domain, filled in from reference TRBV5-6 and TRBJ2-4, reads DAGVTQSPTHLIKTRGQQVTLRCSPKSGHDTVSWYQQALGQGPQFIFQYYEEEERQRGNFPDRFSGHQFPNYSSELNVNALLLGDSALYLCASSPTHGDIQYFGAGTRLSVL.

This clonotype appeared many times. The chain has TRBV4-1 and TRBJ2-2; 7 bases match TRBD1. The CDR3 contains 22 residues. V gave up 5 bases and J gave up 4 bases; unmatched junction bases: 28. The germline V gene has CDR1 MGHRA and CDR2 YSYEKL. The CDR3 is CASSSRGRGTDHISLGTGELFF. The DNA of the CDR3 is TGCGCCAGCAGCAGCCGGGGAAGAGGGACAGACCATATTTCCCTCGGCACCGGGGAGCTGTTTTTT.

This clonotype has at least ten counts. V gene TRBV12-3 or TRBV12-4 combines with J gene TRBJ2-2; tentative D call: TRBD2 (6 bases). The CDR3 length is 15 residues. Trimming removed 2 bases from V and 2 bases from J, with 9 bases in between. CDR3 sequence reads: CASSLWRDNTGELFF. CDR3 nucleotides: TGTGCCAGCAGTTTATGGCGGGACAACACCGGGGAGCTGTTTTTT.

The V and J genes are TRBV5-6 and TRBJ2-3; tentative D call: TRBD1 (6 bases). Germline V gene lookup returns CDR1 SGHDT and CDR2 YYEEEE. V was trimmed by 5 bases and J by 2 bases, leaving 15 bases between them. The CDR3 has 15 amino acids. CDR3 DNA: TGTGCCAGCAGGCGTCGACAGGAGATCACAGATACGCAGTATTTT. Protein sequence: CASRRRQEITDTQYF.

This clonotype has a count of ten or more. The CDR3 protein is CASSYWQVGPQQKSTDTQYF. The CDR3 coding sequence is TGTGCCAGCAGTTACTGGCAGGTTGGGCCTCAGCAGAAGTCCACAGATACGCAGTATTTT. The chain links TRBV6-2 or TRBV6-3 to TRBJ2-3; D is unclear. CDR3 size: 20 residues. Deletions cut 1 base from V and 2 bases from J, with 25 bases between. The germline CDR1 and CDR2 sequences are MNHEY and SVGEGT.

This clonotype was detected ten times or more. The chain uses TRBV5-5 and TRBJ2-3; D is ambiguous. V gave up 9 bases and J gave up 0 bases, with 17 bases separating them. Germline CDR1 and CDR2: SGHKS and YYEKEE (reference sequence). The CDR3 sequence is 15 residues long. CDR3 DNA sequence: TGTGCCACTACCTACCCCGGTACTAGCACAGATACGCAGTATTTT. Translating gives CATTYPGTSTDTQYF.

This clonotype occurred many times. The chain links TRBV12-3 or TRBV12-4 to TRBJ2-7; D is undetermined. The CDR3 runs 13 residues. V lost 5 bases and J lost 1, with 9 bases in between. The CDR3 DNA is TGTGCCAGCAGTCCGGGTATGTCCTACGAGCAGTACTTC. This translates into CASSPGMSYEQYF.

In its sample, this clonotype was seen a few times. The rearrangement joins TRBV4-3 to TRBJ2-5, with 7 bases that match TRBD1. This CDR3 spans 16 amino acids. With V trimmed by 3 bases and J by 2 bases, 9 bases remained unmatched. Germline V gene data show CDR1 as LGHNA and CDR2 as YSLEER. CDR3 in amino acids: CASSQDSGQLQETQYF. The CDR3 coding sequence is TGCGCCAGCAGCCAGGACTCGGGACAGTTGCAAGAGACCCAGTACTTC.

This clonotype was recorded at least ten times. This rearrangement joins TRBV7-6 to TRBJ2-3; TRBD1 aligns across 11 bases. J was trimmed by 4 bases and V by 2 bases; bases with no gene match: 8. CDR3 length equals 17 residues. The V gene's germline CDR1 is SGHVS and CDR2 FNYEAQ. The CDR3 DNA sequence: TGTGCCAGCAGCTTAAGTGTCGGACAGGGGGCCGCAGATACGCAGTATTTT. Translating it yields CASSLSVGQGAADTQYF. Combining the CDR3 with reference TRBV7-6 and TRBJ2-3 gives the whole variable domain GAGVSQSPRYKVTKRGQDVALRCDPISGHVSLYWYRQALGQGPEFLTYFNYEAQQDKSGLPNDRFSAERPEGSISTLTIQRTEQRDSAMYRCASSLSVGQGAADTQYFGPGTRLTVL.

The chain couples TRBV20-1 to TRBJ1-1; 11 bases line up with TRBD1. Germline CDR1 reads DFQATT; CDR2 reads SNEGSKA (reference sequence). Germline trimming cut 5 bases from V and 5 bases from J; bases unmatched to any gene: 10. The CDR3 contains 15 residues. CDR3 DNA sequence: TGCAGTGCTGCGAGCGGACAGGGGGCGGGGACTGAAGCTTTCTTT. This sequence encodes CSAASGQGAGTEAFF.

This clonotype was recorded many times. This CDR3 is CASSMGVGQANTEAFF. Written as DNA, the CDR3 is TGTGCCAGTAGTATGGGGGTCGGGCAGGCGAACACTGAAGCTTTCTTT. The chain combines TRBV19 with TRBJ1-1; D possibly corresponds to TRBD1 (5 bases). CDR1 and CDR2 (germline): LNHDA, SQIVND (reference sequence). V was clipped by 3 bases and J by 1 base, with 15 bases between them. CDR3 length: 16 amino acids.

In its sample, this clonotype was seen many times. The chain couples TRBV6-6 to TRBJ1-2; D might be TRBD1 (6 bases). Germline V lookup: CDR1 MNHNY, CDR2 SVGAGI (reference sequence). The V end lost 6 bases, the J end lost 3 bases, and 11 bases lay between the germline ends. The CDR3 loop spans 13 amino acids. The CDR3 loop reads CASSRQEDYGYTF. CDR3 sequence (DNA): TGTGCCAGCAGCAGACAGGAGGACTATGGCTACACCTTC.

This clonotype was counted a few times. This chain uses TRBV6-1 with TRBJ1-5; perhaps TRBD1 as D (5 bases). The CDR3 is 16 amino acids. V lost 6 bases and J 3 bases, leaving 18 bases between the germline ends. CDR1 and CDR2 from the germline V gene are MNHNS and SASEGT. DNA for the CDR3: TGTGCCAGCAGGCCAATGACAGTGGATACCAATCAGCCCCAGCATTTT. Its translation: CASRPMTVDTNQPQHF.

Only a few counts were recorded for this clonotype. The V and J genes are TRBV4-3 and TRBJ2-6, with TRBD1 as a possible D gene (6 bases). Germline values: CDR1 LGHNA, CDR2 YSLEER. The CDR3 has 19 amino acids. Trimming removed 4 bases at V and 0 bases at J, with 19 bases between. This CDR3 reads CASSPLGGVDGSGANVLTF. In DNA form, the CDR3 reads TGCGCCAGCAGCCCCCTAGGGGGAGTTGACGGCTCTGGGGCCAACGTCCTGACTTTC.

The rearrangement links TRBV12-3 or TRBV12-4 to TRBJ1-5; no clear D gene. The V end was cut by 0 bases, the J end by 7 bases, with 13 bases between. The CDR3 is made up of 15 amino acids. The chain's CDR3 is CASSLAEGNVQPQHF. Written as DNA, the CDR3 is TGTGCCAGCAGTTTAGCTGAAGGGAACGTGCAGCCCCAGCATTTT.

This clonotype came up many times. V usage is TRBV7-9 and J usage is TRBJ2-5; no reliable D call. Germline V gene lookup returns CDR1 SEHNR and CDR2 FQNEAQ (reference sequence). The germline V and J ends were trimmed by 6 bases and 6 bases, with 8 bases remaining between them. The CDR3 is 11 residues long. In nucleotides, the CDR3 is TGTGCCAGCAGGGGAATGAAGACCCAGTACTTC. Translation: CASRGMKTQYF.

There are many counts of this clonotype. This chain connects TRBV5-1 to TRBJ2-1; tentatively, D is TRBD2 (5 bases). From germline, CDR1 is SGHRS and CDR2 YFSETQ. Trimming took off 2 bases at V and 8 bases at J, with 17 bases between the two ends. The CDR3 contains 15 residues. The CDR3 here is CASSFTPNAGDEQFF. CDR3 sequence (DNA): TGCGCCAGCAGCTTTACCCCTAACGCCGGGGATGAGCAGTTCTTC. Variable domain in full (rest from reference TRBV5-1 and TRBJ2-1): KAGVTQTPRYLIKTRGQQVTLSCSPISGHRSVSWYQQTPGQGLQFLFEYFSETQRNKGNFPGRFSGRQFSNSRSEMNVSTLELGDSALYLCASSFTPNAGDEQFFGPGTRLTVL.

This clonotype was seen repeatedly, ten times or more. CDR3 DNA sequence: TGTGCCATCAGTGCGGGACAGAACACCGGGGAGCTGTTTTTT. Amino acid sequence: CAISAGQNTGELFF. The chain couples TRBV10-3 to TRBJ2-2, with D maybe TRBD1 (6 bases). Germline lookup yields CDR1 ENHRY and CDR2 SYGVKD. V was pared by 4 bases and J by 1 base, with 7 bases between. The CDR3 length is 14 residues.